The 6 T cell receptor beta chains in this list originate from one sample, sequenced in a study of graft-versus-host responses after intestinal transplantation. The repertoire was sequenced with immunoSEQ multiplex PCR; TCRdb's copy has only in-frame clones and lacks some. The sample shows about 94,000 clones, roughly nine tenths of them seen only once. What these receptors recognize is not known. The input for sequencing was unstimulated CD8+ T cells sorted from spleen or lymph node cells, taken before intestinal transplant. The origin of the receptors is a human donor who received an intestinal transplant.

V is TRBV4-3 and J is TRBJ2-7; 9 bases are a match to TRBD1. Germline values: CDR1 LGHNA, CDR2 YSLEER. This CDR3 comprises 15 residues. The V segment lost 3 bases and the J segment 5 bases; nucleotides outside the gene matches: 8. The DNA for the CDR3 is TGCGCCAGCAGCCAGGGGACAGGGAGGTTCGACGAGCAGTACTTC. Translating gives CASSQGTGRFDEQYF.

The chain is built from TRBV19 and TRBJ1-1, with D maybe TRBD1 (6 bases). CDR3 size: 13 residues. In germline, CDR1 is LNHDA, CDR2 SQIVND (reference sequence). Trimming took off 6 bases at V and 1 base at J, with 9 bases between the two ends. The CDR3 DNA reads as TGTGCCAGTAGCTTGGGACAGAACACTGAAGCTTTCTTT. Its protein is CASSLGQNTEAFF.

The chain joins TRBV4-1 to TRBJ1-3, with D hard to call. Per the germline V gene, CDR1 is MGHRA and CDR2 is YSYEKL. CDR3 length equals 13 residues. V lost 4 bases and J lost 2, with 6 bases in between. The CDR3 bases are TGCGCCAGCAGCCCGGAGCCTGGAAACACCATATATTTT. It translates to CASSPEPGNTIYF.

The V and J genes are TRBV27 and TRBJ1-1; a weak D match, TRBD1 (5 bases). Germline CDR1 is MNHEY and CDR2 is SMNVEV (reference sequence). Trimming removed 4 bases at V and 4 bases at J, with 13 bases between. The CDR3 extends over 14 amino acids. The CDR3 DNA reads as TGTGCCAGCAGTTGGGTAGGGCAGGGCACTGAAGCTTTCTTT. It encodes CASSWVGQGTEAFF.

This clone was picked up a small number of times. V is TRBV6-5 and J is TRBJ1-3, with D possibly TRBD1 on 6 matching bases. V shed 6 bases and J shed 3 bases, with 9 bases lying between them. This CDR3 spans 13 amino acids. Germline CDR1 MNHEY, CDR2 SVGAGI. The CDR3 DNA follows: TGTGCCAGCAGCAACAGGGATGGAAACACCATATATTTT. This encodes CASSNRDGNTIYF.

The chain is built from TRBV30 and TRBJ2-5; D is perhaps TRBD2 (5 bases). Germline CDR1 reads GTSNPN; CDR2 reads SVGIG (reference sequence). The CDR3 totals 14 residues. Trimming cost V 0 bases and J 1 base, with 9 bases left between them. The CDR3 loop reads CAWSVGLFQETQYF. CDR3 DNA: TGTGCCTGGAGTGTAGGACTTTTCCAAGAGACCCAGTACTTC. Based on the CDR3 plus reference TRBV30 and TRBJ2-5, the full variable domain is SQTIHQWPATLVQPVGSPLSLECTVEGTSNPNLYWYRQAAGRGLQLLFYSVGIGQISSEVPQNLSASRPQDRQFILSSKKLLLSDSGFYLCAWSVGLFQETQYFGPGTRLLVL.